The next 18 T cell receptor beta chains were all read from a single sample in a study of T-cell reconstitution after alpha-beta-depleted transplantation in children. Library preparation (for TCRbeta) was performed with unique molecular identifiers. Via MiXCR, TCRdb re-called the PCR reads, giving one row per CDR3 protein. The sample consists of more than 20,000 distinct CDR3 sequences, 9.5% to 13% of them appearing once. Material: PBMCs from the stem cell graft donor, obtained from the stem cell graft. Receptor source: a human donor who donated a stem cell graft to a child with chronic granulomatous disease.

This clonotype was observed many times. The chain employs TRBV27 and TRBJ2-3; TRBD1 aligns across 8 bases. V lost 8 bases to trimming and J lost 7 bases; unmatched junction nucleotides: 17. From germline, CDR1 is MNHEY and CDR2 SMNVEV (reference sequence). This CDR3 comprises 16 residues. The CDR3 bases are TGTGCCAGCGCTCCTGGAAGGACAGGGACTGGAAATACGCAGTATTTT. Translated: CASAPGRTGTGNTQYF.

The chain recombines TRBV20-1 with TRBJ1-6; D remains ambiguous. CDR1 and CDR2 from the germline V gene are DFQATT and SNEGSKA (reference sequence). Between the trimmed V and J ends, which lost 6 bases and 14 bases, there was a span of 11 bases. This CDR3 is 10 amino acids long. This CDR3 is CSANQESLHF. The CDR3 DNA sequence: TGCAGTGCAAATCAGGAGTCCCTCCACTTT.

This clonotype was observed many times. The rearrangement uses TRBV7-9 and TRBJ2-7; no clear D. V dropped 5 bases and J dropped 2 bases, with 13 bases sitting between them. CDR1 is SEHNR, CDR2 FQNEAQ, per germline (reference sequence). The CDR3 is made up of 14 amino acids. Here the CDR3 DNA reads TGTGCCAGCAGCCGATCGCGGCAGACCTACGAGCAGTACTTC. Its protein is CASSRSRQTYEQYF.

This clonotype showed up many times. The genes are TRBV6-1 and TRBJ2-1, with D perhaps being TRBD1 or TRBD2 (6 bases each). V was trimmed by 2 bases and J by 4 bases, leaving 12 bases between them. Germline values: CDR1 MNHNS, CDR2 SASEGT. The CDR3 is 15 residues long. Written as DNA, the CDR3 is TGTGCCAGCAGTGAAAGACGGAGGGGGTACAATGAGCAGTTCTTC. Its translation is CASSERRRGYNEQFF.

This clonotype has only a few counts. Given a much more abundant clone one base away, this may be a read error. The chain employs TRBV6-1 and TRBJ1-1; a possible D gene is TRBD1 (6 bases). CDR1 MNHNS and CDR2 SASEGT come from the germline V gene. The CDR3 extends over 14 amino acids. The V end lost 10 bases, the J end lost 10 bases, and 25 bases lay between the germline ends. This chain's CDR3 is CATAPYVKGEGAFF. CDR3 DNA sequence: TGTGCCACCGCCCCTTACGTGAAGGGGGAAGGAGCTTTCTTT.

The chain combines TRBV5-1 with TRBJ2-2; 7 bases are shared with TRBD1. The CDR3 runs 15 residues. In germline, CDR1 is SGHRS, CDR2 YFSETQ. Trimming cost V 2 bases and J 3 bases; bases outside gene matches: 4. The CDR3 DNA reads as TGCGCCAGCAGCTTTGCCGGGACAGACACCGGGGAGCTGTTTTTT. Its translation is CASSFAGTDTGELFF. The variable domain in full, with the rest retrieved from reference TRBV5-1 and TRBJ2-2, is KAGVTQTPRYLIKTRGQQVTLSCSPISGHRSVSWYQQTPGQGLQFLFEYFSETQRNKGNFPGRFSGRQFSNSRSEMNVSTLELGDSALYLCASSFAGTDTGELFFGEGSRLTVL.

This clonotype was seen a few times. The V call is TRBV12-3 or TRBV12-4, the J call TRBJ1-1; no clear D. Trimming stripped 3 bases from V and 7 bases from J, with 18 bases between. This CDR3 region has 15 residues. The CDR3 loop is CASSFEQSVRHEAFF. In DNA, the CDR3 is TGTGCCAGCAGTTTCGAACAGTCAGTTAGGCATGAAGCTTTCTTT.

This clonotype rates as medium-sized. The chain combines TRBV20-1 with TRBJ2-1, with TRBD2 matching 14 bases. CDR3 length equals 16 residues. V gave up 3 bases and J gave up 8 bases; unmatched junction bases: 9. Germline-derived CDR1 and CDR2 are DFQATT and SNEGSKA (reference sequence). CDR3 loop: CSASAWTSGGRDEQFF. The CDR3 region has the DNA TGCAGTGCTAGCGCCTGGACTAGCGGGGGGAGGGATGAGCAGTTCTTC.

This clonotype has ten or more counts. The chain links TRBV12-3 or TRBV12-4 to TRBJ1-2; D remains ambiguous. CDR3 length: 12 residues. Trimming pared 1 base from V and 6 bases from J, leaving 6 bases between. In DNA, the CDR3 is TGTGCCAGCAGTTTAGACAGACATGGCTACACCTTC. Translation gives CASSLDRHGYTF.

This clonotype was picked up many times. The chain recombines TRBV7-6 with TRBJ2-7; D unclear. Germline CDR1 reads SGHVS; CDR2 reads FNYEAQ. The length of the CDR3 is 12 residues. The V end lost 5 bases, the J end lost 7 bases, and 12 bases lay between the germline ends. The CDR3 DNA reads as TGTGCCAGCAGCGCCCACTTTGAGGAGCAGTACTTC. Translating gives CASSAHFEEQYF.

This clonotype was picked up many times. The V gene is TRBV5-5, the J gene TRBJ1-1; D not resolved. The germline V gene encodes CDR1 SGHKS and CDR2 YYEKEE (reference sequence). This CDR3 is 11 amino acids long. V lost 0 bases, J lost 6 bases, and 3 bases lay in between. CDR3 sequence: CASSLGPEAFF. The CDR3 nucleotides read TGTGCCAGCAGCTTGGGCCCTGAAGCTTTCTTT.

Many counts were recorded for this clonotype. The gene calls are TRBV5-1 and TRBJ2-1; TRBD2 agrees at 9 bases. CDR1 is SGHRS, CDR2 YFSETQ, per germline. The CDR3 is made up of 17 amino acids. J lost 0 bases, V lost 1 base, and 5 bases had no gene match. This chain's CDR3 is CASSLRLAGSSYNEQFF. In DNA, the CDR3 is TGCGCCAGCAGCTTGAGGCTAGCGGGGAGCTCCTACAATGAGCAGTTCTTC. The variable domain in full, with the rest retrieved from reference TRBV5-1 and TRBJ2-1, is KAGVTQTPRYLIKTRGQQVTLSCSPISGHRSVSWYQQTPGQGLQFLFEYFSETQRNKGNFPGRFSGRQFSNSRSEMNVSTLELGDSALYLCASSLRLAGSSYNEQFFGPGTRLTVL.

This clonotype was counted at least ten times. This chain's CDR3 is CASSLMASGDAGELFF. The CDR3 DNA reads as TGTGCCAGCAGCTTAATGGCTAGCGGGGATGCCGGGGAGCTGTTTTTT. The rearrangement joins TRBV7-6 to TRBJ2-2; 9 nucleotides match TRBD2. The ends lost 2 bases at V and 6 bases at J; junction bases unmatched: 7. CDR3 length: 16 residues. In germline, CDR1 is SGHVS, CDR2 FNYEAQ.

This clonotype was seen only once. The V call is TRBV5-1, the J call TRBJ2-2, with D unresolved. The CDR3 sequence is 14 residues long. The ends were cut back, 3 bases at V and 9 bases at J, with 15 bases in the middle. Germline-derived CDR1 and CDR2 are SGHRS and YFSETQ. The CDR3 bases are TGCGCCAGCAGCTCCACGCGGCTCTCCTGGGAGCTGTTTTTT. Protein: CASSSTRLSWELFF.

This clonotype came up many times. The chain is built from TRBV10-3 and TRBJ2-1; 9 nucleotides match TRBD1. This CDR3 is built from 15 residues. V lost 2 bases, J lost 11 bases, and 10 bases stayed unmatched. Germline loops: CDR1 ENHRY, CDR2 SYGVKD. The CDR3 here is CAISERGQGLNKQFF. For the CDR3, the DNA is TGTGCCATCAGTGAGAGAGGACAGGGGCTAAATAAGCAGTTCTTC.

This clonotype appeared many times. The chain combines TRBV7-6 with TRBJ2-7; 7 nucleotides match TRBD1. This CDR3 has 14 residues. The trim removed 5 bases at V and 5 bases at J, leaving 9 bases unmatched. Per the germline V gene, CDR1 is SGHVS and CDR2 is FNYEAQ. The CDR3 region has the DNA TGTGCCAGCAGCGACAGACAGGGTTCCCACGAGCAGTACTTC. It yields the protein CASSDRQGSHEQYF.

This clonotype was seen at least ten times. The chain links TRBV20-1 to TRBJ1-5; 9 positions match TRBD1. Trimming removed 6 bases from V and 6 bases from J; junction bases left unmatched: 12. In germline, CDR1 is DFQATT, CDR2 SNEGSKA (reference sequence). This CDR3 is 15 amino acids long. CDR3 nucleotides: TGCAGTGCCTCGCCGCGGGGGACAGGGCGTCAGCCCCAGCATTTT. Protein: CSASPRGTGRQPQHF.

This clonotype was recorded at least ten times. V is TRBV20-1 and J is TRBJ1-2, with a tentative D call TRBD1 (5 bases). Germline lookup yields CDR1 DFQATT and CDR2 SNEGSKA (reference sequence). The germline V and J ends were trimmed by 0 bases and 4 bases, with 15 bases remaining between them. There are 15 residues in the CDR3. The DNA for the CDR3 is TGCAGTGCTAGAGATAAGGCAGGGATCCCCTATGGCTACACCTTC. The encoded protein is CSARDKAGIPYGYTF.